This T cell receptor beta chain was sequenced in a study of T cells in Graves' hyperthyroidism and ophthalmopathy. Study-wide background: Blood from the periphery was taken at initial diagnosis, before any treatment. Study findings and constraints: In blood, most of the thyroid clonotypes expanded above 0.001 were also present.

Amplification of TCR beta CDR3 regions used RNA as the template. TCR CDR3 regions were first amplified by RT-PCR with HTBI primers. From the multiplex PCR reads, TCRdb called clonotypes with MiXCR, one entry per CDR3 protein. The sample has 500,000 to 650,000 distinct CDR3 sequences, just under 20% seen once; the top ten hold approximately 50%. This clonotype was counted ten times or more. Its antigen is unknown. The length of the CDR3 is 15 residues. V was pared by 6 bases and J by 0 bases, with 7 bases of the junction left unmatched. Germline CDR1 reads MDHEN; CDR2 reads SYDVKM. With duration under 3 months, ophthalmopathy was active: Clinical Activity Score at least 3, NOSPECS at least 4. Used for diagnoses were clinical symptoms, serum thyroxine and TRAb, thyroid ultrasound and orbital computed tomography.

V usage is TRBV28 and J usage is TRBJ2-5; the match to TRBD1 covers 7 bases. Sequenced sample: blood. The TCR comes from a man aged 35 to 55 with Graves' ophthalmopathy. Here the CDR3 DNA reads TGTGCCAGCAGCCCTCGACAGGGCTACCAAGAGACCCAGTACTTC. Protein: CASSPRQGYQETQYF.